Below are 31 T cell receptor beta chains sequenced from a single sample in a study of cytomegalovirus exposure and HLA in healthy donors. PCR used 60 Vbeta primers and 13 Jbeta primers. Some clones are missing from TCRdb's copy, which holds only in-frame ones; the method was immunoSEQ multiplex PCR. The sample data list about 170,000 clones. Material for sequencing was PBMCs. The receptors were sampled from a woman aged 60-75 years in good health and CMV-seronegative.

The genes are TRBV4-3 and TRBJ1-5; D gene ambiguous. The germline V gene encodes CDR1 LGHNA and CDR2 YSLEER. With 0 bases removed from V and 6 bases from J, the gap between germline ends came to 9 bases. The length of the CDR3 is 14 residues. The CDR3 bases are TGCGCCAGCAGCCAAGAAGTATACGGTCAGCCCCAGCATTTT. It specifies CASSQEVYGQPQHF.

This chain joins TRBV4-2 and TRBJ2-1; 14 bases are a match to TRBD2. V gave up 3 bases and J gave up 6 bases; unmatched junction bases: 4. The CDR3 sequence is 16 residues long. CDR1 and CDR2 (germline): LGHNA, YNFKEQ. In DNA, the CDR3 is TGTGCCAGCAGCCACGGGACTAGCGGGAGAGGCAATGAGCAGTTCTTC. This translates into CASSHGTSGRGNEQFF.

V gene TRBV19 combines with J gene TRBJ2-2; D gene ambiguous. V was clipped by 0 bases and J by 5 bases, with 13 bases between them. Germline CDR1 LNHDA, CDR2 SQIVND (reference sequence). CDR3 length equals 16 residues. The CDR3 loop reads CASSIENPPRTGELFF. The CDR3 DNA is TGTGCCAGTAGTATAGAGAACCCCCCGAGGACCGGGGAGCTGTTTTTT.

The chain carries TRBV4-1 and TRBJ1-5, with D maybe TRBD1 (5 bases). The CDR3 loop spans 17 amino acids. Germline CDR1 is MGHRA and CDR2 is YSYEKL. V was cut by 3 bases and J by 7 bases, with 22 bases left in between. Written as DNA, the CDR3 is TGCGCCAGCAGCCAGGAAATGGGGGTTGGGGGGAGACAGCCCCAGCATTTT. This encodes CASSQEMGVGGRQPQHF.

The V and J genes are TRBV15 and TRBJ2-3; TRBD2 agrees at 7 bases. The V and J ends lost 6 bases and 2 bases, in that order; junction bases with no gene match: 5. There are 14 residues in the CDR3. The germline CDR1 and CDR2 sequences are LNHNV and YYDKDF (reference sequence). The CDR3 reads CATRGGTHTDTQYF. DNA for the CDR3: TGTGCCACCAGGGGGGGGACCCACACAGATACGCAGTATTTT.

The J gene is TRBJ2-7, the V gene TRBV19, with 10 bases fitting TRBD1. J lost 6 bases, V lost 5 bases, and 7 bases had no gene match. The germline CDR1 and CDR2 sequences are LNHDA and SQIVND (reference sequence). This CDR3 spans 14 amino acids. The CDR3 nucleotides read TGTGCCAGTAGTTTGGACAGGGGGGCCTCCGAGCAGTACTTC. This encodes CASSLDRGASEQYF.

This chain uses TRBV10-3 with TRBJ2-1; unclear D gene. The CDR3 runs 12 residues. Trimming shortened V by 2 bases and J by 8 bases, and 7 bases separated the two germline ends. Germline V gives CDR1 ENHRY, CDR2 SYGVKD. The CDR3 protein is CAISEVVDEQFF. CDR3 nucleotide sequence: TGTGCCATCAGTGAGGTTGTAGATGAGCAGTTCTTC.

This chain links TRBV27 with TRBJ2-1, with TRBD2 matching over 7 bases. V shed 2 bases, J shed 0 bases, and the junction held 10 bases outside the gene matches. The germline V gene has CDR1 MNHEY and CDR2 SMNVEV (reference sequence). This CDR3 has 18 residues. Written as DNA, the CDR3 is TGTGCCAGCAGTTTACGGGCCGGGAGGAAACCCTCCTACAATGAGCAGTTCTTC. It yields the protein CASSLRAGRKPSYNEQFF.

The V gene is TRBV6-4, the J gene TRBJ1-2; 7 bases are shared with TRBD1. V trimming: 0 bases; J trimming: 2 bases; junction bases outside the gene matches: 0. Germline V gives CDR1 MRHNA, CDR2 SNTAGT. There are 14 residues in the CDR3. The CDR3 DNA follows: TGTGCCAGCAGTGACTCAGGGGGCAACTATGGCTACACCTTC. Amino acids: CASSDSGGNYGYTF.

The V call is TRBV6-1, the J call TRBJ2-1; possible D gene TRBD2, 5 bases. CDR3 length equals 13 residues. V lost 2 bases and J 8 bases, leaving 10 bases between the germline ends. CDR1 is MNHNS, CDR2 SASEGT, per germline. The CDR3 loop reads CASSERGIYEQFF. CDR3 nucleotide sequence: TGTGCCAGCAGTGAACGGGGTATTTATGAGCAGTTCTTC.

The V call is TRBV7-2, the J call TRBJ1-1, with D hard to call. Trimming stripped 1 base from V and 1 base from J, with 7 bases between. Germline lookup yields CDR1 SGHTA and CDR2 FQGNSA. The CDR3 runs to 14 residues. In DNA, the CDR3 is TGTGCCAGCAGCTTAGAACGAGGGAACACTGAAGCTTTCTTT. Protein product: CASSLERGNTEAFF.

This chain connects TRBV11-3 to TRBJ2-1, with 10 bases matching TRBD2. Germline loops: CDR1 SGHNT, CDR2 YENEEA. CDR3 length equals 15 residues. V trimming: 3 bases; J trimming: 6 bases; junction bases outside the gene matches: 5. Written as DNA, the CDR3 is TGTGCCAGCAGCTTCTCTAGCGGGAGCCCCAATGAGCAGTTCTTC. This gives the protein CASSFSSGSPNEQFF.

DNA for the CDR3: TGTGCCAGCAGTTTTAGGACAGGCGCCTACGAGCAGTACTTC. This sequence encodes CASSFRTGAYEQYF. J is TRBJ2-7 and V is TRBV6-5, with TRBD1 matching over 7 bases. Germline V gene lookup returns CDR1 MNHEY and CDR2 SVGAGI. Trimming at V came to 4 bases and at J to 2 bases, leaving 5 bases not matched to a gene. The CDR3 totals 14 residues.

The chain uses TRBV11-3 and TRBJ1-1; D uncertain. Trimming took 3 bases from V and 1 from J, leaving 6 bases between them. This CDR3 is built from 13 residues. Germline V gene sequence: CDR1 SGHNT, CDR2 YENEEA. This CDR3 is CASSFGANTEAFF. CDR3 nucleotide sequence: TGTGCCAGCAGCTTCGGAGCGAACACTGAAGCTTTCTTT.

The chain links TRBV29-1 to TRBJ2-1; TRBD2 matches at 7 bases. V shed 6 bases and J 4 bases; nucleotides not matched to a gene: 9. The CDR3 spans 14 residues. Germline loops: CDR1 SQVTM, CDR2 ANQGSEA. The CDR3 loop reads CSVLGLETYNEQFF. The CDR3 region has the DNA TGCAGCGTCCTAGGACTAGAAACTTACAATGAGCAGTTCTTC.

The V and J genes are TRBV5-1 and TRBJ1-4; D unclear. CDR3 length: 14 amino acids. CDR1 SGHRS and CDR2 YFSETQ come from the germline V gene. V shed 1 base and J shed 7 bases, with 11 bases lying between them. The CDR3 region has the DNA TGCGCCAGCAGCTTGTCAGGATCTGGTGAAAAACTGTTTTTT. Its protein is CASSLSGSGEKLFF.

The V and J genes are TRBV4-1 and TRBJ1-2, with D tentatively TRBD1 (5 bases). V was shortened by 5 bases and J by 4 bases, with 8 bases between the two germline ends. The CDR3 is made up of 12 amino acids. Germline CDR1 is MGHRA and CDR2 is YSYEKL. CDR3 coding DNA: TGCGCCAGCAGCGGGGGGACCTATGGCTACACCTTC. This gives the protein CASSGGTYGYTF.

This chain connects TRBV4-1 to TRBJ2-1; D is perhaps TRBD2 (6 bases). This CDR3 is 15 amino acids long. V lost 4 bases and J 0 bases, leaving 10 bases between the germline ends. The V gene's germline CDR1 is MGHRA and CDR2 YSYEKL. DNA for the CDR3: TGCGCCAGCAGCCGAATAGCGGTCTCCTACAATGAGCAGTTCTTC. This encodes CASSRIAVSYNEQFF.

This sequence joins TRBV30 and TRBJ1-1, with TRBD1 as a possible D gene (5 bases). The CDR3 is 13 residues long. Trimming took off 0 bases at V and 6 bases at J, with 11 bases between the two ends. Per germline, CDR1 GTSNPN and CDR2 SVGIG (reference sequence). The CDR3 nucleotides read TGTGCCTGGAGTGTTACAGGTAACCCTGAAGCTTTCTTT. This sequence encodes CAWSVTGNPEAFF.

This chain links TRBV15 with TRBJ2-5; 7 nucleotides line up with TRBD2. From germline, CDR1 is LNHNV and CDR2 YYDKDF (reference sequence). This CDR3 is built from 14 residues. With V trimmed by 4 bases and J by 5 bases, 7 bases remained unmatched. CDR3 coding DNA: TGTGCCACCAGCACTCGGGGGGTCTGGGAGACCCAGTACTTC. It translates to CATSTRGVWETQYF.

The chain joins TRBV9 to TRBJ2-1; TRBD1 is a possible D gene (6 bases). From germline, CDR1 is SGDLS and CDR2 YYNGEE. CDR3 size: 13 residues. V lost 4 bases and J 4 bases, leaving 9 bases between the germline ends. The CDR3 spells CASSPGQYNEQFF. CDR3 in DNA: TGTGCCAGCAGCCCCGGACAGTACAATGAGCAGTTCTTC.

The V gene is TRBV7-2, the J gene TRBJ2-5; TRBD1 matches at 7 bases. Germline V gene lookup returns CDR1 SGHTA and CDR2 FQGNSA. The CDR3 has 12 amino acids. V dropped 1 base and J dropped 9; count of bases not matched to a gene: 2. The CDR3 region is CASSLGTGAQYF. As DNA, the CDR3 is TGTGCCAGCAGCTTAGGGACAGGAGCCCAGTACTTC.

CDR3 loop: CASSYNRAYEQYF. CDR3 in DNA: TGTGCCAGCAGTTACAACAGGGCTTACGAGCAGTACTTC. V gene TRBV6-5 combines with J gene TRBJ2-7, with a weak D call TRBD1 (6 bases). CDR1 is MNHEY and CDR2 is SVGAGI in the germline V gene. The CDR3 runs 13 residues. Trimming removed 2 bases at V and 4 bases at J, with 9 bases between.

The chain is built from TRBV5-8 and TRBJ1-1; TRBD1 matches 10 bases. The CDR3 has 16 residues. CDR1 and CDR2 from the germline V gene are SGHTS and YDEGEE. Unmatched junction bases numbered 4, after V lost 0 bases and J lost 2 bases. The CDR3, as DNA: TGTGCCAGCAGCTTGGAGGGACAGGGGTTAAACACTGAAGCTTTCTTT. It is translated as CASSLEGQGLNTEAFF.

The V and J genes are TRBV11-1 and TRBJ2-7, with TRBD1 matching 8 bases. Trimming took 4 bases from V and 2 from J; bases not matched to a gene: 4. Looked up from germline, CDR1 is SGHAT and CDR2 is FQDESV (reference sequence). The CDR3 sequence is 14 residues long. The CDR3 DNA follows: TGTGCCAGCAGCTCGACAGGGGAAGCCTACGAGCAGTACTTC. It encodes CASSSTGEAYEQYF.

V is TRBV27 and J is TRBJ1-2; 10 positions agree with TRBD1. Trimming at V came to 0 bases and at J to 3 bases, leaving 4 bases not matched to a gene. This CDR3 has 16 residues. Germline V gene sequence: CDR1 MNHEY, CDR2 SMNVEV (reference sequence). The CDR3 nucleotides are TGTGCCAGCAGTTTATCCCCCGGGACAGGGGACTATGGCTACACCTTC. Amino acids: CASSLSPGTGDYGYTF.

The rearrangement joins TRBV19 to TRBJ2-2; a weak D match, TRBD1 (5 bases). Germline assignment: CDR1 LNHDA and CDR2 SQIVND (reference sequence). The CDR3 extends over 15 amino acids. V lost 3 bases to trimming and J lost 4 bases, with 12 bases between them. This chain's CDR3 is CASSMGRPGTGELFF. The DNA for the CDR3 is TGTGCCAGTAGTATGGGGCGTCCAGGCACCGGGGAGCTGTTTTTT.

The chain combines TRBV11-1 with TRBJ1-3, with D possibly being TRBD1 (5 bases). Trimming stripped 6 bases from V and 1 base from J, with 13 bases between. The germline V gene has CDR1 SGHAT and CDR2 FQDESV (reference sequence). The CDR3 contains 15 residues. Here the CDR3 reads CASRRDQGSGNTIYF. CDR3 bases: TGTGCCAGCAGACGTGATCAGGGTTCTGGAAACACCATATATTTT.

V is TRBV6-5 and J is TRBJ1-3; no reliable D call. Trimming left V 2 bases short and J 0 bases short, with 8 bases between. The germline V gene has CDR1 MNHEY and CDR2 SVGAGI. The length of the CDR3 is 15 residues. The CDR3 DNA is TGTGCCAGCAGTTACGAGTGGGCCTCTGGAAACACCATATATTTT. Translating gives CASSYEWASGNTIYF.

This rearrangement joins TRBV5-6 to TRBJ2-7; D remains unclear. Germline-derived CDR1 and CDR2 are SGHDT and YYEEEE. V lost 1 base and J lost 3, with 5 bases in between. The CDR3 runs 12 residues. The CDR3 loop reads CASSLNHYEQYF. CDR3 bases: TGTGCCAGCAGCTTGAATCACTACGAGCAGTACTTC.

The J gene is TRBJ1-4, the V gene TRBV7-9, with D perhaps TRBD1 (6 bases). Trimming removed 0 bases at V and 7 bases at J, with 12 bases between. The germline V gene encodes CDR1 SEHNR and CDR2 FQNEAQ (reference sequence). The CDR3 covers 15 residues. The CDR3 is CASSLARGAVEKLFF. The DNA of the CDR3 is TGTGCCAGCAGCTTAGCGCGGGGGGCGGTTGAAAAACTGTTTTTT.